These T cell receptor beta chains were read from a single sample in a study of control samples from healthy donors and cancer patients. Clones were sequenced by immunoSEQ multiplex PCR, and TCRdb holds only the in-frame ones, with some missing. The repertoire holds 150,000 to 200,000 clones, with approximately 91% as singletons. The material sequenced was blood. The origin of the receptors is a woman aged 40 to 50 in good health. The CDR3 runs from the conserved cysteine through the conserved F or W. The D gene is left open where the match is weak. Clone size is shown for a subset of rows, as once, few, many or a class of expanded clone.

cdr3_length	v_call	d_call	clone_size	j_call	cdr3_aa	cdr3_nt
13	TRBV12-5	.	.	TRBJ1-6	CASARGRESPLHF	TGTGCTAGTGCACGTGGGCGAGAATCACCCCTCCACTTT
13	TRBV29-1	.	once	TRBJ2-3	CSVGHTSTDTQYF	TGCAGCGTGGGACACACTAGCACAGATACGCAGTATTTT
12	TRBV29-1	TRBD1	.	TRBJ1-2	CSVEGTGDGYTF	TGCAGCGTTGAAGGGACAGGGGATGGCTACACCTTC
15	TRBV5-1	.	.	TRBJ2-3	CASRGTGFITDTQYF	TGCGCCAGCCGGGGTACAGGGTTTATTACAGATACGCAGTATTTT
14	TRBV25-1	.	few	TRBJ2-3	CASSEYSLTDTQYF	TGTGCCAGCAGTGAATACAGCCTCACAGATACGCAGTATTTT
14	TRBV9	.	.	TRBJ1-1	CASSVAGGNTEAFF	TGTGCCAGCAGCGTAGCTGGGGGGAACACTGAAGCTTTCTTT
13	TRBV4-1	.	.	TRBJ1-2	CASSHPANYGYTF	TGCGCCAGCAGCCACCCGGCTAACTATGGCTACACCTTC
15	TRBV6-1	TRBD1	.	TRBJ1-2	CASSEWGQGIYGYTF	TGTGCCAGCAGTGAATGGGGACAGGGAATCTATGGCTACACCTTC
14	TRBV2	TRBD1	once	TRBJ1-1	CASDRGRELPEAFF	TGTGCCAGTGACAGGGGGCGAGAGTTGCCTGAAGCTTTCTTT
18	TRBV6-6	.	few	TRBJ1-5	CASSRSTSYRVGDQPQHF	TGTGCCAGCAGTCGATCGACCAGTTACCGGGTAGGGGATCAGCCCCAGCATTTT
14	TRBV19	TRBD2	.	TRBJ2-2	CASSAGGNTGELFF	TGTGCCAGTAGTGCGGGGGGAAACACCGGGGAGCTGTTTTTT
14	TRBV5-1	.	once	TRBJ1-2	CASSLGTDYYGYTF	TGCGCCAGCAGCTTGGGGACGGATTACTATGGCTACACCTTC
13	TRBV12-3/TRBV12-4	TRBD2	once	TRBJ2-2	CASGLAQIGELFF	TGTGCCAGCGGACTAGCTCAGATCGGGGAGCTGTTTTTT
14	TRBV14	TRBD1	.	TRBJ1-2	CASSRTGYSSGYTF	TGTGCCAGCAGCCGGACAGGGTATTCAAGTGGCTACACCTTC
13	TRBV7-9	TRBD1	.	TRBJ2-3	CASSPRGPDTQYF	TGTGCCAGCAGCCCCAGGGGGCCAGATACGCAGTATTTT
14	TRBV6-5	TRBD1	once	TRBJ1-6	CASSYRGDRSPLHF	TGTGCCAGCAGCTACAGGGGTGATCGGTCACCCCTCCACTTT
14	TRBV7-8	.	.	TRBJ2-3	CASSLPGLTDTQYF	TGTGCCAGCAGCTTACCGGGACTTACAGATACGCAGTATTTT
13	TRBV6-5	.	.	TRBJ1-4	CASSGVRGEKLFF	TGTGCCAGCAGCGGGGTCCGGGGTGAAAAACTGTTTTTT
15	TRBV2	.	.	TRBJ1-5	CASSQMGGLGQPQHF	TGTGCCAGCAGTCAGATGGGGGGCCTAGGACAGCCCCAGCATTTT
13	TRBV10-3	TRBD2	.	TRBJ2-1	CAISDGTTSEQFF	TGTGCCATCAGTGACGGGACTACATCTGAGCAGTTCTTC
16	TRBV30	.	.	TRBJ1-6	CAWSPWIVGYNSPLHF	TGTGCCTGGAGCCCCTGGATCGTCGGATATAATTCACCCCTCCACTTT
16	TRBV4-1	.	few	TRBJ1-5	CASSQDGGIGNQPQHF	TGCGCCAGCAGCCAAGATGGGGGAATAGGCAATCAGCCCCAGCATTTT
15	TRBV5-1	TRBD1	.	TRBJ1-6	CASSLVSGGNSPLHF	TGCGCCAGCAGCTTGGTGTCAGGGGGTAATTCACCCCTCCACTTT
15	TRBV27	TRBD1	.	TRBJ2-7	CASSFRGWTGDEQYF	TGTGCCAGCAGTTTTCGGGGTTGGACAGGGGACGAGCAGTACTTC
16	TRBV18	TRBD2	.	TRBJ2-1	CASSPLAGNTYNEQFF	TGTGCCAGCTCACCGCTAGCGGGGAACACCTACAATGAGCAGTTCTTC
14	TRBV11-2	.	.	TRBJ2-5	CASSLVRAGETQYF	TGTGCCAGCAGCTTAGTTCGAGCTGGGGAGACCCAGTACTTC
12	TRBV2	TRBD1	.	TRBJ1-2	CASPPTGYGYTF	TGTGCCAGCCCCCCGACAGGGTATGGCTACACCTTC
14	TRBV7-2	TRBD2	many	TRBJ2-7	CASSELAKSYEQYF	TGTGCCAGCAGCGAACTAGCGAAATCCTACGAGCAGTACTTC
14	TRBV10-1	TRBD1	.	TRBJ1-2	CASSESITGVGYTF	TGCGCCAGCAGTGAGTCCATAACAGGGGTCGGCTACACCTTC
13	TRBV5-1	.	once	TRBJ1-6	CASSAGFNSPLHF	TGCGCCAGCTCAGCAGGTTTCAATTCACCCCTCCACTTT
19	TRBV13	TRBD1	once	TRBJ2-3	CARSYLGGGQGARTDTQYF	TGTGCCCGCAGCTATCTAGGGGGCGGACAGGGGGCAAGGACAGATACGCAGTATTTT
15	TRBV5-1	TRBD2	.	TRBJ2-3	CASRPSGGHTDTQYF	TGCGCCAGTCGACCTAGCGGGGGGCACACAGATACGCAGTATTTT
15	TRBV15	.	once	TRBJ1-3	CATSRDRGTGNTIYF	TGTGCCACCAGCAGAGATAGGGGAACTGGAAACACCATATATTTT
14	TRBV6-5	.	.	TRBJ1-4	CASRGGATNEKLFF	TGTGCCTCGCGAGGGGGGGCAACTAATGAAAAACTGTTTTTT
14	TRBV5-1	.	.	TRBJ1-1	CASSLDGRTGKAFF	TGCGCCAGCAGCTTGGACGGCCGGACGGGGAAAGCTTTCTTT
13	TRBV6-5	.	.	TRBJ2-1	CASSYSAGNEQFF	TGTGCCAGCAGTTACTCGGCGGGAAATGAGCAGTTCTTC
13	TRBV2	.	.	TRBJ2-6	CALGGLGANVLTF	TGTGCCTTGGGGGGTCTTGGGGCCAACGTCCTGACTTTC
15	TRBV20-1	.	.	TRBJ2-4	CSASLPASSANIQYF	TGCAGTGCTAGTTTACCCGCCTCGTCGGCGAACATTCAGTACTTC
15	TRBV5-5	.	.	TRBJ1-1	CASSLDGPPARRAFF	TGTGCCAGCAGCTTGGACGGGCCCCCCGCCCGAAGAGCTTTCTTT
16	TRBV4-1	.	.	TRBJ2-5	CASSREAGGALETQYF	TGCGCCAGCAGCCGAGAGGCCGGGGGCGCTTTGGAGACCCAGTACTTC
14	TRBV7-8	.	.	TRBJ1-4	CASSLYQYSEKLFF	TGTGCCAGCAGCTTATACCAGTATAGTGAAAAACTGTTTTTT
16	TRBV7-2	TRBD2	once	TRBJ2-1	CASSSVWTSWGNEQFF	TGTGCCAGCAGCTCGGTTTGGACTAGCTGGGGAAATGAGCAGTTCTTC
17	TRBV19	TRBD1	.	TRBJ1-2	CASSPTWDSSANYGYTF	TGTGCCAGTAGTCCGACGTGGGACAGTTCAGCTAACTATGGCTACACCTTC
14	TRBV2	TRBD1	.	TRBJ1-2	CASTAGTGGSGYTF	TGTGCCAGCACCGCAGGGACAGGGGGCTCTGGCTACACCTTC
13	TRBV10-1	.	.	TRBJ2-7	CASSDPPGYEQYF	TGCGCCAGCAGTGACCCCCCGGGGTACGAGCAGTACTTC
11	TRBV9	.	.	TRBJ1-1	CASSVTTEAFF	TGTGCCAGCAGCGTTACCACTGAAGCTTTCTTT
12	TRBV14	.	.	TRBJ1-2	CASSPTGRGYTF	TGTGCCAGCAGCCCCACTGGGAGAGGCTACACCTTC
14	TRBV7-9	.	.	TRBJ2-5	CASTLPRNQETQYF	TGTGCCAGCACCCTCCCCAGAAACCAAGAGACCCAGTACTTC